The 9 T cell receptor beta chains in this list originate from one sample, sequenced in a study of blood T cell repertoires in COVID-19. Here immunoSEQ multiplex PCR was the method, and the copy in TCRdb shows in-frame clones only, minus some. The sample has some 100,000 clones, roughly 88% seen once; the top ten hold roughly 8.1%. Sequencing was carried out using peripheral blood. Receptor source: a woman aged 70-85 years with acute or convalescent COVID-19.

The genes are TRBV2 and TRBJ1-1; D not certain. The CDR3 covers 11 residues. V lost 6 bases, J lost 8 bases, and 10 bases lay in between. Per germline, CDR1 SNHLY and CDR2 FYNNEI. The CDR3 here is CASRQLEEAFF. CDR3 bases: TGTGCCAGCAGACAGCTCGAAGAAGCTTTCTTT.

The chain is built from TRBV9 and TRBJ2-7; D is perhaps TRBD2 (6 bases). CDR3 length: 13 residues. Germline V gene sequence: CDR1 SGDLS, CDR2 YYNGEE. Between the trimmed V and J ends, which lost 3 bases and 1 base, there was a span of 8 bases. The CDR3, as DNA: TGTGCCAGCAGCGCCGGGAGTTCCTACGAGCAGTACTTC. Translation: CASSAGSSYEQYF.

The chain joins TRBV12-3 or TRBV12-4 to TRBJ1-2; D call uncertain. This CDR3 is 13 amino acids long. Trimming stripped 6 bases from V and 7 bases from J, with 15 bases between. The CDR3 DNA reads TGTGCCAGCAGGAGGTCGAGACTCCGTGGCTACACCTTC. As protein: CASRRSRLRGYTF.

The table lists this clone with a few counts. The chain recombines TRBV9 with TRBJ1-3; no clear D. V was pared by 4 bases and J by 1 base, with 12 bases between. CDR3 size: 15 residues. The germline CDR1 and CDR2 sequences are SGDLS and YYNGEE. CDR3 DNA sequence: TGTGCCAGCAGCCCCCGGGAGGCTTCTGGAAACACCATATATTTT. Translated: CASSPREASGNTIYF.

V is TRBV15 and J is TRBJ1-5, with 10 bases lining up with TRBD1. Germline V gene sequence: CDR1 LNHNV, CDR2 YYDKDF (reference sequence). V dropped 3 bases and J dropped 0; count of bases not matched to a gene: 2. CDR3 size: 16 residues. CDR3 protein: CATSRGQGYSNQPQHF. The CDR3 DNA follows: TGTGCCACCAGCAGGGGACAGGGGTATAGCAATCAGCCCCAGCATTTT.

The V call is TRBV7-9, the J call TRBJ1-4, with 8 positions matching TRBD1. The germline CDR1 and CDR2 sequences are SEHNR and FQNEAQ (reference sequence). CDR3 size: 14 residues. J was trimmed by 4 bases and V by 5 bases; bases with no gene match: 3. The DNA of the CDR3 is TGTGCCAGCAGCCCCGGACAGGGTAATGAAAAACTGTTTTTT. Translating it yields CASSPGQGNEKLFF.

The J gene is TRBJ2-2, the V gene TRBV25-1, with 8 positions matching TRBD1. Germline CDR1 MGHDK, CDR2 SYGVNS. The CDR3 spans 18 residues. The J segment lost 7 bases and the V segment lost 6 bases, leaving 19 bases of the junction unmatched. This CDR3 reads CASRADLGTGGRGGELFF. As DNA, the CDR3 is TGTGCCAGCAGAGCCGACCTTGGCACAGGGGGTCGAGGCGGGGAGCTGTTTTTT.

The rearrangement links TRBV6-4 to TRBJ2-1, with TRBD2 identical over 10 bases. Germline V gene data show CDR1 as MRHNA and CDR2 as SNTAGT. The CDR3 sequence is 16 residues long. The V and J ends lost 0 bases and 9 bases, in that order; junction bases with no gene match: 8. The CDR3 protein is CASSDSTSGDMGEQFF. DNA for the CDR3: TGTGCCAGCAGTGACTCAACTAGCGGGGATATGGGTGAGCAGTTCTTC.

This chain links TRBV19 with TRBJ1-1; D gene unclear. This CDR3 spans 15 amino acids. Trimming removed 7 bases from V and 0 bases from J, with 15 bases in between. Looked up from germline, CDR1 is LNHDA and CDR2 is SQIVND (reference sequence). The CDR3 is CASIRGGYMNTEAFF. CDR3 sequence (DNA): TGTGCCAGTATCAGAGGTGGGTACATGAACACTGAAGCTTTCTTT.